A single sample gave rise to the 24 T cell receptor beta chains below, sequenced in a study of T cell responses to AZD1222 COVID-19 vaccine (dated by TCRdb to the early 2020s). The time point tag for this specimen amounts to: baseline before first vaccination. The method was the immunoSEQ multiplex PCR assay. As stored in TCRdb, this immuneACCESS dataset retains in-frame rearrangements with V and J assigned. A fraction of the clones does not appear; measured against another copy, unresolved V genes explain less than half of the discrepancy, and the remainder lacks a known reason. In all, the sample holds 100,000 to 150,000 clones, and about nine tenths of those were seen once. The top ten clonotypes cover around 8% of the sample. The sequences come from peripheral blood, collected on day 0 of AZD1222 vaccination. The receptors were sampled from an adult in good health.

The V and J genes are TRBV5-4 and TRBJ2-5; D is unclear. In germline, CDR1 is SGHNT, CDR2 YYREEE (reference sequence). The V and J ends lost 5 bases and 1 base respectively, with 12 bases between them. The CDR3 contains 14 residues. In nucleotides, the CDR3 is TGTGCCAGCAGACATGGCCAGGTCCAAGAGACCCAGTACTTC. Protein sequence: CASRHGQVQETQYF.

The table lists this clone with a count of one. The J gene is TRBJ1-1, the V gene TRBV29-1; TRBD1 might be the D (5 bases). CDR1 and CDR2 from the germline V gene are SQVTM and ANQGSEA. V lost 5 bases and J 7 bases, leaving 20 bases between the germline ends. The CDR3 has 14 amino acids. DNA for the CDR3: TGCAGCGTTCCCCCAGGGCTTGGTGTAGGTGAAGCTTTCTTT. Amino acid sequence: CSVPPGLGVGEAFF.

The V and J genes are TRBV7-2 and TRBJ2-5; TRBD2 aligns across 11 bases. J lost 4 bases, V lost 0 bases, and 10 bases had no gene match. This CDR3 is 18 amino acids long. CDR1 is SGHTA, CDR2 FQGNSA, per germline. CDR3 sequence reads: CASSLALLSGGAPETQYF. CDR3 coding DNA: TGTGCCAGCAGCTTAGCCCTTCTTAGCGGGGGGGCCCCAGAGACCCAGTACTTC.

This clone has just a few counts. The chain couples TRBV3-1 (or the pseudogene TRBV3-2) to TRBJ1-6, with TRBD1 as a possible D gene (6 bases). The CDR3 totals 15 residues. Germline V gene sequence: CDR1 LGHDT, CDR2 YNNKEL (reference sequence). Trimming pared 1 base from V and 10 bases from J, leaving 14 bases between. This CDR3 is CASSQGGGKKSPLHF. Here the CDR3 DNA reads TGTGCCAGCAGCCAAGGAGGGGGAAAGAAATCACCCCTCCACTTT.

The chain combines TRBV7-6 with TRBJ2-3; D is undetermined. Germline V lookup: CDR1 SGHVS, CDR2 FNYEAQ. The CDR3 is 12 residues long. Trimming removed 6 bases from V and 0 bases from J, with 4 bases in between. CDR3 protein: CASRGSTDTQYF. The CDR3 region has the DNA TGTGCCAGCAGAGGGAGCACAGATACGCAGTATTTT. Together with reference TRBV7-6 and TRBJ2-3, the CDR3 gives the full variable domain: GAGVSQSPRYKVTKRGQDVALRCDPISGHVSLYWYRQALGQGPEFLTYFNYEAQQDKSGLPNDRFSAERPEGSISTLTIQRTEQRDSAMYRCASRGSTDTQYFGPGTRLTVL.

CDR3 nucleotide sequence: TGTGCCAGCAGGAGACTAGGCGGCGCCGAGCAGTACTTC. Translated, it gives CASRRLGGAEQYF. The chain employs TRBV11-2 and TRBJ2-7, with D possibly TRBD2 on 6 matching bases. The germline V gene encodes CDR1 SGHAT and CDR2 FQNNGV. V was cut by 6 bases and J by 6 bases, with 15 bases left in between. CDR3 size: 13 residues.

The rearrangement uses TRBV7-9 and TRBJ1-3; D not resolved. Trimming removed 1 base from V and 0 bases from J, with 10 bases in between. CDR1 is SEHNR and CDR2 is FQNEAQ in the germline V gene (reference sequence). The CDR3 runs to 16 residues. CDR3 region: CASSLGEGGSGNTIYF. In nucleotides, the CDR3 is TGTGCCAGCAGCTTAGGAGAGGGCGGCTCTGGAAACACCATATATTTT.

The rearrangement uses TRBV6-2 or TRBV6-3 and TRBJ1-5, with D possibly TRBD1 on 5 matching bases. The CDR3 is 13 residues long. Germline V gene lookup returns CDR1 MNHEY and CDR2 SVGEGT. Between the trimmed V and J ends, which lost 5 bases and 11 bases, there was a span of 16 bases. The DNA of the CDR3 is TGTGCCAGCAGTAGGGACCAGATCCTGGCCCAGCATTTT. It encodes CASSRDQILAQHF.

This clone showed up just a few times. This chain connects TRBV6-5 to TRBJ2-2; TRBD1 matches at 10 bases. The CDR3 has 14 amino acids. The V gene end was trimmed by 7 bases and the J gene end by 6 bases; junction bases not matched to a gene: 5. Looked up from germline, CDR1 is MNHEY and CDR2 is SVGAGI. The CDR3 spells CASNRQGAAGELFF. In DNA, the CDR3 is TGTGCCAGCAACCGACAGGGGGCTGCCGGGGAGCTGTTTTTT.

The chain has TRBV27 and TRBJ1-4, with 9 bases fitting TRBD1. Trimming removed 6 bases from V and 11 bases from J; junction bases left unmatched: 4. This CDR3 has 12 amino acids. Germline V gives CDR1 MNHEY, CDR2 SMNVEV (reference sequence). As DNA, the CDR3 is TGTGCCAGCAGCCGGGACAGGGTTAAACTGTTTTTT. It encodes CASSRDRVKLFF.

This chain uses TRBV19 with TRBJ1-5, with 11 bases aligning to TRBD1. The CDR3 extends over 14 amino acids. From germline, CDR1 is LNHDA and CDR2 SQIVND (reference sequence). After removal of 5 bases from V and 6 bases from J, the junction contained 3 bases not matched to a gene. The CDR3 DNA follows: TGTGCCAGTAGTCTGGACAGGGGGCTTCAGCCCCAGCATTTT. Protein product: CASSLDRGLQPQHF.

CDR3 protein: CASSGTGTSGKNTGELFF. The CDR3 coding sequence is TGCGCCAGCAGCGGCACCGGGACTAGCGGGAAGAACACCGGGGAGCTGTTTTTT. The chain is built from TRBV4-1 and TRBJ2-2, with 13 bases that match TRBD2. CDR3 size: 18 residues. In germline, CDR1 is MGHRA, CDR2 YSYEKL. V trimming: 5 bases; J trimming: 1 base; junction bases outside the gene matches: 7.

This chain connects TRBV5-5 to TRBJ1-2, with TRBD1 identical over 7 bases. Losses at the gene ends were 3 bases for V and 1 base for J; bases not matched to a gene: 0. CDR3 size: 13 residues. Germline-derived CDR1 and CDR2 are SGHKS and YYEKEE (reference sequence). CDR3 amino acids: CASSSGGNYGYTF. CDR3 nucleotides: TGTGCCAGCAGCTCAGGGGGTAACTATGGCTACACCTTC. The complete variable domain, with remaining parts taken from reference TRBV5-5 and TRBJ1-2, reads DAGVTQSPTHLIKTRGQQVTLRCSPISGHKSVSWYQQVLGQGPQFIFQYYEKEERGRGNFPDRFSARQFPNYSSELNVNALLLGDSALYLCASSSGGNYGYTFGSGTRLTVV.

Points on this clone: A read error may account for a junction end that differs from germline. The rearrangement uses TRBV18 and TRBJ2-7, with 7 positions matching TRBD1. The CDR3 contains 14 residues. The V gene's germline CDR1 is KGHSH and CDR2 LQKENI. CDR3 amino acids: CASSPRDSSHEQYF. CDR3 bases: TGTGCCAGCTCACCGAGGGACAGCTCCCACGAGCAGTACTTC. The whole variable domain, filled in from reference TRBV18 and TRBJ2-7, reads NAGVMQNPRHLVRRRGQEARLRCSPMKGHSHVYWYRQLPEEGLKFMVYLQKENIIDESGMPKERFSAEFPKEGPSILRIQQVVRGDSAAYFCASSPRDSSHEQYFGPGTRLTVT.

The sample holds a few counts of this clone. The chain has TRBV10-3 and TRBJ2-6; 11 positions match TRBD1. The CDR3 runs to 15 residues. The germline V gene encodes CDR1 ENHRY and CDR2 SYGVKD. Trimming cost V 10 bases and J 1 base; bases outside gene matches: 3. The DNA for the CDR3 is TGTGCCACCGGGACAGGGGGGTCTGGGGCCAACGTCCTGACTTTC. Encoded protein: CATGTGGSGANVLTF.

This sequence joins TRBV27 and TRBJ2-3, with D tentatively TRBD1 or TRBD2 (6 bases each). CDR3 length: 12 amino acids. Germline V gene lookup returns CDR1 MNHEY and CDR2 SMNVEV (reference sequence). V was shortened by 11 bases and J by 6 bases, with 15 bases between the two germline ends. The CDR3 DNA reads TGTGCCTCGGGGGTGGGGGCTGATACGCAGTATTTT. It codes for CASGVGADTQYF.

This rearrangement joins TRBV5-6 to TRBJ2-3; D is unclear. Trimming shortened V by 3 bases and J by 7 bases, and 15 bases separated the two germline ends. In germline, CDR1 is SGHDT, CDR2 YYEEEE. The CDR3 consists of 14 residues. The CDR3: CASSSTFNRNTQYF. CDR3 coding DNA: TGTGCCAGCAGCTCGACCTTTAATCGGAATACGCAGTATTTT.

The chain carries TRBV5-4 and TRBJ2-7; tentative D call: TRBD2 (6 bases). The CDR3 is 14 amino acids. Trimming took off 3 bases at V and 6 bases at J, with 16 bases between the two ends. Germline values: CDR1 SGHNT, CDR2 YYREEE (reference sequence). The CDR3 reads CASSSGLAPTEQYF. CDR3 nucleotide sequence: TGTGCCAGCAGCTCGGGACTGGCTCCTACCGAGCAGTACTTC.

This sequence joins TRBV3-1 (or the pseudogene TRBV3-2) and TRBJ1-2; D might be TRBD1 (6 bases). The CDR3 length is 15 residues. CDR1 LGHDT and CDR2 YNNKEL come from the germline V gene (reference sequence). Trimming pared 2 bases from V and 2 bases from J, leaving 12 bases between. In nucleotides, the CDR3 is TGTGCCAGCAGCCAAACAGGGATGGGGAACTATGGCTACACCTTC. Amino acid sequence: CASSQTGMGNYGYTF.

This clone was picked up one time. V usage is TRBV28 and J usage is TRBJ1-2; no clear D gene. The V end lost 6 bases, the J end lost 4 bases, and 9 bases lay between the germline ends. The germline V gene encodes CDR1 MDHEN and CDR2 SYDVKM. The CDR3 totals 12 residues. The CDR3 loop reads CASRRGSYGYTF. CDR3 nucleotides: TGTGCCAGCAGGAGAGGAAGCTATGGCTACACCTTC.

In its sample, this clone was seen a few times. The chain recombines TRBV7-2 with TRBJ2-3, with no clear D. The CDR3 sequence is 15 residues long. V lost 1 base and J 2 bases, leaving 10 bases between the germline ends. From germline, CDR1 is SGHTA and CDR2 FQGNSA. The CDR3 sequence is CASSLEATPTDTQYF. DNA of the CDR3: TGTGCCAGCAGCTTAGAAGCCACACCCACAGATACGCAGTATTTT.

The chain couples TRBV6-5 to TRBJ2-5; TRBD1 matches 10 bases. CDR3 size: 15 residues. V lost 6 bases to trimming and J lost 1 base; unmatched junction nucleotides: 5. Germline V gene lookup returns CDR1 MNHEY and CDR2 SVGAGI. The DNA for the CDR3 is TGTGCCAGCAGAGGGACAGGGGTAGCCCAAGAGACCCAGTACTTC. This translates into CASRGTGVAQETQYF.

The chain joins TRBV19 to TRBJ2-3; the D gene is possibly TRBD2 (5 bases). Germline CDR1 LNHDA, CDR2 SQIVND (reference sequence). Trimming pared 3 bases from V and 3 bases from J, leaving 13 bases between. The CDR3 sequence is 15 residues long. CDR3 sequence: CASSIGAGGTDTQYF. In DNA, the CDR3 is TGTGCCAGTAGTATCGGAGCAGGAGGTACAGATACGCAGTATTTT.

V is TRBV4-3 and J is TRBJ2-6; D possibly corresponds to TRBD1 (6 bases). The V and J ends lost 0 bases and 0 bases respectively, with 9 bases between them. The CDR3 length is 17 residues. Germline V gene data show CDR1 as LGHNA and CDR2 as YSLEER. This chain's CDR3 is CASSQEDSPSGANVLTF. As DNA, the CDR3 is TGCGCCAGCAGCCAAGAGGACAGCCCCTCTGGGGCCAACGTCCTGACTTTC.